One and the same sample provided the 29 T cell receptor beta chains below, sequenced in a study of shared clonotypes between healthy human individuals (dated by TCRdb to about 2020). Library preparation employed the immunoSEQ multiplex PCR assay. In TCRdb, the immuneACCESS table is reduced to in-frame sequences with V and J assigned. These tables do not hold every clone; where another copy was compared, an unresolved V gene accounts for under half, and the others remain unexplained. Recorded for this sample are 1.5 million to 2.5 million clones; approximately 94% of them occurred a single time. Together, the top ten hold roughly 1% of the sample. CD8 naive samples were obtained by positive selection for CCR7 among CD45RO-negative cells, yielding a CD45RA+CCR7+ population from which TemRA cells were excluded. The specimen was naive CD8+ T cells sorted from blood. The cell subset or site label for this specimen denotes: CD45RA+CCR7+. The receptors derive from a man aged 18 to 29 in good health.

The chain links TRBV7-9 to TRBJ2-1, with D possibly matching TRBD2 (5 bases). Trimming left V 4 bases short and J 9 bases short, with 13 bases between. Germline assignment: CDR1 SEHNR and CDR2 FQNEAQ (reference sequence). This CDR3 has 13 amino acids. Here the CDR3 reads CASSSIATSEQFF. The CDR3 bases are TGTGCCAGCAGCTCAATAGCGACGAGTGAGCAGTTCTTC. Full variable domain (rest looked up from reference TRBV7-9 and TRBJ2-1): DTGVSQNPRHKITKRGQNVTFRCDPISEHNRLYWYRQTLGQGPEFLTYFQNEAQLEKSRLLSDRFSAERPKGSFSTLEIQRTEQGDSAMYLCASSSIATSEQFFGPGTRLTVL.

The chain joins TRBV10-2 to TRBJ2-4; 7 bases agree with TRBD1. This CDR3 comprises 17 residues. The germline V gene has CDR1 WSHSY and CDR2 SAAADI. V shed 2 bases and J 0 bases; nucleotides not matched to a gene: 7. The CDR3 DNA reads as TGCGCCAGCAGTGAGGCGACAGGGCTCCTAGCCAAAAACATTCAGTACTTC. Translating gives CASSEATGLLAKNIQYF.

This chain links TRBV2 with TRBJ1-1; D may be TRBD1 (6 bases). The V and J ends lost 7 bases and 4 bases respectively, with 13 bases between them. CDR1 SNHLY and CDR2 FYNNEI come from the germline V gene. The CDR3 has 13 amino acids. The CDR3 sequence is CASTLGRGTEAFF. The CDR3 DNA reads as TGTGCCAGCACTTTGGGCAGGGGCACTGAAGCTTTCTTT.

The CDR3 DNA reads as TGTGCCAGCAGCCCTGAGGTAGGGCTCAATCAGCCCCAGCATTTT. Translated, it gives CASSPEVGLNQPQHF. V usage is TRBV7-8 and J usage is TRBJ1-5; unclear D gene. The germline V gene encodes CDR1 SGHVS and CDR2 FQNEAQ. CDR3 length: 15 residues. V shed 5 bases and J shed 3 bases, with 14 bases lying between them.

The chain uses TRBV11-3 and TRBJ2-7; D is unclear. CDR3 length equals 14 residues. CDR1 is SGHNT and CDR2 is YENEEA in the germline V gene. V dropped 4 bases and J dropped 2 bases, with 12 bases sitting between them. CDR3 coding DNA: TGTGCCAGCAGCTCACGGACGGAACCCTACGAGCAGTACTTC. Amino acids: CASSSRTEPYEQYF.

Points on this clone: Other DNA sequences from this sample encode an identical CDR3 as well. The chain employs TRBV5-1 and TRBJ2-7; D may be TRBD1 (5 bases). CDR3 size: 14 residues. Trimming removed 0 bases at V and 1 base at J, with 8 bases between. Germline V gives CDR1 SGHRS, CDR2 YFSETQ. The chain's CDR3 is CASSLAPGSYEQYF. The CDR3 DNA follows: TGCGCCAGCAGCTTGGCCCCAGGGTCCTACGAGCAGTACTTC.

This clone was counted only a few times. The CDR3 coding sequence is TGCAGCGTTGAATCCCGGGAGTACTATGGCTACACCTTC. This codes for CSVESREYYGYTF. The rearrangement links TRBV29-1 to TRBJ1-2; D is ambiguous. The V gene's germline CDR1 is SQVTM and CDR2 ANQGSEA. This CDR3 contains 13 residues. V was shortened by 2 bases and J by 3 bases, with 10 bases between the two germline ends.

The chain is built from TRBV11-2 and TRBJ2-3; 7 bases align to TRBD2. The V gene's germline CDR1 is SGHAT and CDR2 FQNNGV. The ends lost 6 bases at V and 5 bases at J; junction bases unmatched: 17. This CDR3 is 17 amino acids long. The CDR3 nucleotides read TGTGCCAGCAGACCTCCGGGGGGACTCACCGTCGGAGATACGCAGTATTTT. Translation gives CASRPPGGLTVGDTQYF.

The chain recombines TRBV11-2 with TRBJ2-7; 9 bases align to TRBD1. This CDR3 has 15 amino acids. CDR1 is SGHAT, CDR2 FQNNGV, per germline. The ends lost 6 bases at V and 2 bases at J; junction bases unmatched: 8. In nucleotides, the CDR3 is TGTGCCAGCAGTTCCGGGACAGGGTCTCCCTACGAGCAGTACTTC. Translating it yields CASSSGTGSPYEQYF.

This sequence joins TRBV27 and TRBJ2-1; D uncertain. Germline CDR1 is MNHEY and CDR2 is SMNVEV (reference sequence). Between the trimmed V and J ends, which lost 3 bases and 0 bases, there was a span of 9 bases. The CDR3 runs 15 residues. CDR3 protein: CASSFSPTSYNEQFF. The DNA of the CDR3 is TGTGCCAGCAGTTTCTCACCGACCTCCTACAATGAGCAGTTCTTC.

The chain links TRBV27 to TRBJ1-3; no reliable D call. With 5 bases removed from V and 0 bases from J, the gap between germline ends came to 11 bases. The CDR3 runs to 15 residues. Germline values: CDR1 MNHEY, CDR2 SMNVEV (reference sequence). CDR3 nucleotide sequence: TGTGCCAGCAGTCTTCTACCGCCCTCTGGAAACACCATATATTTT. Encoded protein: CASSLLPPSGNTIYF.

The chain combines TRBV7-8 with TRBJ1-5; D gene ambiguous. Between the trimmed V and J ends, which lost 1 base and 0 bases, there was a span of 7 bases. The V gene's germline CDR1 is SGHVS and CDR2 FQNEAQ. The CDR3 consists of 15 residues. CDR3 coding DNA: TGTGCCAGCAGCTTAGAGAGCTTTAGCAATCAGCCCCAGCATTTT. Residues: CASSLESFSNQPQHF.

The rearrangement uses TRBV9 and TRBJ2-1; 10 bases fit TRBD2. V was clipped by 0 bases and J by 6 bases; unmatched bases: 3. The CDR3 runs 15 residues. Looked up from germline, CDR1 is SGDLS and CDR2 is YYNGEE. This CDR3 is CASSVEAGGLNEQFF. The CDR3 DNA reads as TGTGCCAGCAGCGTAGAAGCGGGGGGGCTCAATGAGCAGTTCTTC.

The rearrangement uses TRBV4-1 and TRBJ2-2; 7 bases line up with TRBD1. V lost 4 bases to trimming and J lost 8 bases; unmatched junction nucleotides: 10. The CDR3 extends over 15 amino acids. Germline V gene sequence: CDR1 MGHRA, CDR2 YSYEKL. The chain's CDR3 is CASSPKGQLSGELFF. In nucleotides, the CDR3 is TGCGCCAGCAGCCCGAAGGGACAGTTATCGGGGGAGCTGTTTTTT.

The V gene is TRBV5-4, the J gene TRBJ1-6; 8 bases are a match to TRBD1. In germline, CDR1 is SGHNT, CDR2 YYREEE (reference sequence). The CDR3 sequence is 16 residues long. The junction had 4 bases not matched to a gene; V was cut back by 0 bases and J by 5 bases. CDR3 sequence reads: CASSLAGGAHNSPLHF. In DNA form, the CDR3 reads TGTGCCAGCAGCTTGGCAGGGGGCGCCCATAATTCACCCCTCCACTTT.

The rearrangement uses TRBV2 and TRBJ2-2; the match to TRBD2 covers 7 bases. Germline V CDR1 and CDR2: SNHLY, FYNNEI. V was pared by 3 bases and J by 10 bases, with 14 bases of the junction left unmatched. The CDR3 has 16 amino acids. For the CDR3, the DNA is TGTGCCAGCAGTGAGCCCCACGGGGGAGGGCGTTCGGAGCTGTTTTTT. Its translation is CASSEPHGGGRSELFF.

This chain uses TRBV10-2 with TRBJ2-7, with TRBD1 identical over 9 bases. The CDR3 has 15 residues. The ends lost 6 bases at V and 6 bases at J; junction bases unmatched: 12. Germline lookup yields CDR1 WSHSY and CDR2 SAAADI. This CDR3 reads CASRDTGTGYTEQYF. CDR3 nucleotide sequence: TGCGCCAGCAGGGACACCGGGACAGGGTATACCGAGCAGTACTTC.

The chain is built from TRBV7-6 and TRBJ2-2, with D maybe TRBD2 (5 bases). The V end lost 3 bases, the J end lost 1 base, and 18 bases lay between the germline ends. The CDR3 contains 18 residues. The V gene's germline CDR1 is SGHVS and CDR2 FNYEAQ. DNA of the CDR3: TGTGCCAGCAGCTTCTCCTCCCCCGGAGGAGAGAACACCGGGGAGCTGTTTTTT. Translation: CASSFSSPGGENTGELFF.

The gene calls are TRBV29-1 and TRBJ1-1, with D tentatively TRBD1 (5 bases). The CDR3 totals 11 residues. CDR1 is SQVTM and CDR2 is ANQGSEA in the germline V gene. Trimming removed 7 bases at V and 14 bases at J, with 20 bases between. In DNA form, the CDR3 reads TGCAGCGGAGTCCGGGACTGGCGTCCCTTCTTT. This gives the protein CSGVRDWRPFF.

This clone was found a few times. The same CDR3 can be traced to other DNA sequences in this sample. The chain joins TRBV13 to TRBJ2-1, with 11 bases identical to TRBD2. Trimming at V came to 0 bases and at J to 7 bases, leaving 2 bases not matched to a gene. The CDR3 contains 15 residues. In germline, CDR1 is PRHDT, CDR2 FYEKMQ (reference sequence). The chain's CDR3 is CASSLGLAGGNEQFF. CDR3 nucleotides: TGTGCCAGCAGCTTAGGCCTAGCGGGAGGAAATGAGCAGTTCTTC. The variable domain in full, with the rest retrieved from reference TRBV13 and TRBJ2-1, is AAGVIQSPRHLIKEKRETATLKCYPIPRHDTVYWYQQGPGQDPQFLISFYEKMQSDKGSIPDRFSAQQFSDYHSELNMSSLELGDSALYFCASSLGLAGGNEQFFGPGTRLTVL.

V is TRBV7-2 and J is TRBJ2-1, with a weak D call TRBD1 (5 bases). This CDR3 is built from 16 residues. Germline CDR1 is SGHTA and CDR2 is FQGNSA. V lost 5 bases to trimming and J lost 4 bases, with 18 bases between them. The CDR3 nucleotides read TGTGCCAGCAGCGAACGCCGACAGACCATTTACAATGAGCAGTTCTTC. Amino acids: CASSERRQTIYNEQFF.

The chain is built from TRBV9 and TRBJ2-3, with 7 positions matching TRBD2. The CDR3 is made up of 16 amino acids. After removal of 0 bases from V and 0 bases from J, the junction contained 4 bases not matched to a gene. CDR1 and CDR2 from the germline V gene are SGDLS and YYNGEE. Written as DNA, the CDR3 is TGTGCCAGCAGCGTAGCCCGACTAGCTAGCACAGATACGCAGTATTTT. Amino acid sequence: CASSVARLASTDTQYF.

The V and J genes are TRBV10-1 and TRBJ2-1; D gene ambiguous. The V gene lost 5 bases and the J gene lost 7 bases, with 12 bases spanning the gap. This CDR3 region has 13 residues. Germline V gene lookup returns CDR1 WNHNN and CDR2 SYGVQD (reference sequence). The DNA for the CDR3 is TGCGCCAGCAGTTTGACAAAAGGGAATGAGCAGTTCTTC. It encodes CASSLTKGNEQFF.

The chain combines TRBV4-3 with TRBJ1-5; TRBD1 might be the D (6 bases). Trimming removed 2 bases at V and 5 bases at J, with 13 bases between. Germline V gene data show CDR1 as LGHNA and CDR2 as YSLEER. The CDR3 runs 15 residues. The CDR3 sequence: CASSQNRGGDQPQHF. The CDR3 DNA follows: TGCGCCAGCAGCCAAAATAGGGGGGGCGATCAGCCCCAGCATTTT.

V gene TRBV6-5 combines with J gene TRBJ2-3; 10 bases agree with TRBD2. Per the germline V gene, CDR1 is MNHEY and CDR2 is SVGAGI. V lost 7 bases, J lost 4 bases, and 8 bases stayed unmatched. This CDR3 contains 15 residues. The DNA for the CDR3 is TGTGCCAGCACTCCTAGCGGGGGCCTGGCAGATACGCAGTATTTT. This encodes CASTPSGGLADTQYF.

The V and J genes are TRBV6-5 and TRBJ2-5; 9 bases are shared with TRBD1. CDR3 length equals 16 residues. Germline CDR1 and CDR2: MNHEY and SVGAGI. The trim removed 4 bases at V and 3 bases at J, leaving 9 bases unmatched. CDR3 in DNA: TGTGCCAGCAGTTCGAAGGGACAGGGATTCAAAGAGACCCAGTACTTC. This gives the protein CASSSKGQGFKETQYF.

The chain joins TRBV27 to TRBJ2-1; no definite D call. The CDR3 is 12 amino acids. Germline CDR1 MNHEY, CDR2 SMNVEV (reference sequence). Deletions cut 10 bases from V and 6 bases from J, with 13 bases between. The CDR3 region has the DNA TGTGCCACAAAAGCCGGCCCCAATGAGCAGTTCTTC. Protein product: CATKAGPNEQFF.

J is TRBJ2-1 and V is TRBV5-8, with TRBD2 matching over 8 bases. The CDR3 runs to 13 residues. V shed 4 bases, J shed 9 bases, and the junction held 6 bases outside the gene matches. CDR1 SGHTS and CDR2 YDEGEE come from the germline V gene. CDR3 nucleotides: TGTGCCAGCAGCGTGGGACTAGTCGCTGAGCAGTTCTTC. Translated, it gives CASSVGLVAEQFF.

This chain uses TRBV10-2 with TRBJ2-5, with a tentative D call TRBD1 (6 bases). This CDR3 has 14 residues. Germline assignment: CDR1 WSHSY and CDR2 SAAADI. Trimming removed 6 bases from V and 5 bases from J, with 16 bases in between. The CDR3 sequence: CASRQGWEGETQYF. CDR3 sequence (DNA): TGCGCCAGCAGACAGGGTTGGGAAGGGGAGACCCAGTACTTC.